This T cell receptor (beta chain) was identified during a study of breast tumors, draining lymph nodes, adjacent tissues. In its sample, this clonotype was seen many times. Antigen unknown. At one end, the junction sequence differs from germline, possibly due to a read error. Germline CDR1 reads SGHTA; CDR2 reads FQGNSA. The CDR3 covers 14 residues. Points from the study as a whole: Data fit most tumor T cells coming from lymph node, expanding in tumor. Luminal-like breast cancer showed significantly higher tumor–nontumor repertoire similarity than basal-like. Compared with lymph nodes, tumors were less diverse; compared with nontumor tissue, more.

TCRdb redid the calling of the multiplex PCR reads with MiXCR, one entry per CDR3 protein. In the table there are 120,000 to 150,000 distinct CDR3 sequences, 30% to 35% of which are singletons. Samples came from axillary lymph nodes draining the breast cancer. V usage is TRBV7-2 and J usage is TRBJ1-3; a possible D gene is TRBD1 (5 bases). The sample comprised axillary lymph node tissue. This TCR was recovered from a female donor with breast cancer. Some clones in this sample may be carry-over from other donors' samples. For the CDR3, the DNA is TGTGCCAGCGGCTTAGGGGCCTCTGGAAACACCATATATTTT. Translating it yields CASGLGASGNTIYF.